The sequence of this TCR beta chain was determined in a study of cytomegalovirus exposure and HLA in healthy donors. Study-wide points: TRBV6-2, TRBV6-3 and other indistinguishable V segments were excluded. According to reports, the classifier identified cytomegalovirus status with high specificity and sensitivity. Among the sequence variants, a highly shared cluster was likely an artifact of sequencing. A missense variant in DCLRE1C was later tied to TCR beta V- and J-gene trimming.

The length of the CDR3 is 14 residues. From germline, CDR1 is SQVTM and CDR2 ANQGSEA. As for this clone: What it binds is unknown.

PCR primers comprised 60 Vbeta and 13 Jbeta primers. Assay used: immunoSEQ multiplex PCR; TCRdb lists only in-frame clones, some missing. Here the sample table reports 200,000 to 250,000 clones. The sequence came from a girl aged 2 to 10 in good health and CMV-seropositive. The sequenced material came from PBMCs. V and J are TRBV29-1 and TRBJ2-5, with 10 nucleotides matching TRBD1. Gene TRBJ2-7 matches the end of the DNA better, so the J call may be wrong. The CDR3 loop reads CSVSGQGPSYEQYF. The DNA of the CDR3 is TGCAGCGTTTCGGGACAGGGGCCCTCCTACGAGCAGTACTTC.